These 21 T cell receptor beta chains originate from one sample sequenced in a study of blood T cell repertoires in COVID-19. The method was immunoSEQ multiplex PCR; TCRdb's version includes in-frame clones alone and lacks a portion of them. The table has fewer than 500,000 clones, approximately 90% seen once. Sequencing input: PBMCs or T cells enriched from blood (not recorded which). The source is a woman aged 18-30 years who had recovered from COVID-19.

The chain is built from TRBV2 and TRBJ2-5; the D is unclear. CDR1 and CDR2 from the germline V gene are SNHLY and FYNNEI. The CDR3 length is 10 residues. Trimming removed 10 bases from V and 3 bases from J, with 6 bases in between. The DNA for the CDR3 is TGTGCCACTTCAGAAGAGACCCAGTACTTC. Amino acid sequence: CATSEETQYF.

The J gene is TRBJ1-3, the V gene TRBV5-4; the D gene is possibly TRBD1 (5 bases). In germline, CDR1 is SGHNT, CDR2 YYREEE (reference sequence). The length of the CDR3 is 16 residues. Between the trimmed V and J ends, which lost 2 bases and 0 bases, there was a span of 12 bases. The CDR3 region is CASSFGAGASGNTIYF. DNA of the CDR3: TGTGCCAGCAGCTTTGGGGCAGGAGCCTCTGGAAACACCATATATTTT.

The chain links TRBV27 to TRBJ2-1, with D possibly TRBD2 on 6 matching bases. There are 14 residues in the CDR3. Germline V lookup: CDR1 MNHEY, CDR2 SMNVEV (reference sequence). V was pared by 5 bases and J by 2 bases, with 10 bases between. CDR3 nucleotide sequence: TGTGCCAGCAGTCTAACGGGGGCCTACAATGAGCAGTTCTTC. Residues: CASSLTGAYNEQFF.

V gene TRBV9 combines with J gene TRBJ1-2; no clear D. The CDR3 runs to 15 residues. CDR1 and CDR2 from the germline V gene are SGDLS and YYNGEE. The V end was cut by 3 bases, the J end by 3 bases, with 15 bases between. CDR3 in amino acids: CASSGGEALDYGYTF. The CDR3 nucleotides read TGTGCCAGCAGCGGCGGGGAGGCCCTCGACTATGGCTACACCTTC.

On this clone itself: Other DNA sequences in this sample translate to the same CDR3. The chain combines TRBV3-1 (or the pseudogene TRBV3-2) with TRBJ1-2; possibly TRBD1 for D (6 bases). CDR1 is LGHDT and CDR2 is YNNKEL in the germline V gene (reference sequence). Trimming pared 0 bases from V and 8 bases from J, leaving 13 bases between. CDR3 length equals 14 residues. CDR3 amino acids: CASSQDLQGYGYTF. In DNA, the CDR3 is TGTGCCAGCAGCCAAGATCTTCAGGGGTACGGCTACACCTTC.

CDR3 sequence: CAWSPGQGKISQHF. As DNA, the CDR3 is TGTGCCTGGAGCCCAGGACAGGGGAAAATTTCCCAGCATTTT. The chain carries TRBV30 and TRBJ1-5, with 9 bases matching TRBD1. This CDR3 contains 14 residues. J was trimmed by 11 bases and V by 3 bases; bases with no gene match: 11. The V gene's germline CDR1 is GTSNPN and CDR2 SVGIG (reference sequence).

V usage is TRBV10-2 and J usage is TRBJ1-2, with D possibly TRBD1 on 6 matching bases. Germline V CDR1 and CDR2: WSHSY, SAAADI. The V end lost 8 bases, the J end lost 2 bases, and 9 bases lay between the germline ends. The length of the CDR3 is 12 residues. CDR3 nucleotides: TGCGCCAGCGCACAGGGAAACTATGGCTACACCTTC. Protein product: CASAQGNYGYTF.

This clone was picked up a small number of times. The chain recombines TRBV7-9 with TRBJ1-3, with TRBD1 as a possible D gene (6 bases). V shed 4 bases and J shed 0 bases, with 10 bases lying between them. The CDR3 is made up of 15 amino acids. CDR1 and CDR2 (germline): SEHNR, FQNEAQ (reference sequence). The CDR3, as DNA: TGTGCCAGCAGCTCACGACAGGTCTCTGGAAACACCATATATTTT. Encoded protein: CASSSRQVSGNTIYF.

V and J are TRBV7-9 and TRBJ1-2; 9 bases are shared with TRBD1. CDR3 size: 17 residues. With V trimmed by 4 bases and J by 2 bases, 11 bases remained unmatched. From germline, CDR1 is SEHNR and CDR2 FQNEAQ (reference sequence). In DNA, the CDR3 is TGTGCCAGCAGCTCGACAGGGGGAAAGAGTGGAAACTATGGCTACACCTTC. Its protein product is CASSSTGGKSGNYGYTF.

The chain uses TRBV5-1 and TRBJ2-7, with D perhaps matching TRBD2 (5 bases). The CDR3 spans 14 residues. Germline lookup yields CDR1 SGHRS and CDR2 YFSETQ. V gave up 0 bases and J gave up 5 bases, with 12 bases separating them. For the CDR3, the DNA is TGCGCCAGCAGCTTGGCTTCCTCGGAGGACGAGCAGTACTTC. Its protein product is CASSLASSEDEQYF.

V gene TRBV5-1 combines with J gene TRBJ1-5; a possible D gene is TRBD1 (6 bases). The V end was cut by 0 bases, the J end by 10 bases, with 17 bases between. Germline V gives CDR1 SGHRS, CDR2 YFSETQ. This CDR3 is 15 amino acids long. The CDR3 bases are TGCGCCAGCAGCTTGGTCCCAGGGGATACTGAACCCCAGCATTTT. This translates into CASSLVPGDTEPQHF.

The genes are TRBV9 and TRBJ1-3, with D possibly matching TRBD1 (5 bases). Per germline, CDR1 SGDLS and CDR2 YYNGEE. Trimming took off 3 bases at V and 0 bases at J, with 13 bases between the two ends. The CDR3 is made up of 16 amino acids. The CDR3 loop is CASSGEQASSGNTIYF. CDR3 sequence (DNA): TGTGCCAGCAGCGGCGAACAGGCGAGCTCTGGAAACACCATATATTTT.

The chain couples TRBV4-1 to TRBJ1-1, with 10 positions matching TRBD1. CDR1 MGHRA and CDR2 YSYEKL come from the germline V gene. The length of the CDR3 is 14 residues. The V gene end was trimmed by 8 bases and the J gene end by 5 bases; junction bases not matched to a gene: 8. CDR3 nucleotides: TGCGCCAGCCGCAAACGACAGGGGGCAACTGAAGCTTTCTTT. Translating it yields CASRKRQGATEAFF.

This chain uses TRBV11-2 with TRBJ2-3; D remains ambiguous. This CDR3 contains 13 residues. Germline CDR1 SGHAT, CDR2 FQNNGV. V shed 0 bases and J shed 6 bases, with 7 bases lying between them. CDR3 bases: TGTGCCAGCAGCTTAGACCCCAGGGATACGCAGTATTTT. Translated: CASSLDPRDTQYF.

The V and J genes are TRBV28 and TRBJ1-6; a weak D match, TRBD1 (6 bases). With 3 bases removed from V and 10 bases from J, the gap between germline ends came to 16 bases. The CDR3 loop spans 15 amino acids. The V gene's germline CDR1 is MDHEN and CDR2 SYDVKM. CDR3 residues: CASSLGGAVKSPLHF. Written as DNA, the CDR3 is TGTGCCAGCAGTTTGGGGGGGGCTGTGAAATCACCCCTCCACTTT.

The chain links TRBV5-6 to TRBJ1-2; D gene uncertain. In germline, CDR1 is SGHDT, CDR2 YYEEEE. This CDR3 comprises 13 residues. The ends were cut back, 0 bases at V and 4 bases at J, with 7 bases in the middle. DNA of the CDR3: TGTGCCAGCAGCTTGGGGAGAGCCTATGGCTACACCTTC. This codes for CASSLGRAYGYTF.

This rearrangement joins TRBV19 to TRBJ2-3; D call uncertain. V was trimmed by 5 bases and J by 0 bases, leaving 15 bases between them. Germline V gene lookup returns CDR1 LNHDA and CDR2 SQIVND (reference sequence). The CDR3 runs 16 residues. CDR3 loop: CASSPRPHLSTDTQYF. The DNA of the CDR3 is TGTGCCAGTAGTCCGAGGCCACACCTTAGCACAGATACGCAGTATTTT.

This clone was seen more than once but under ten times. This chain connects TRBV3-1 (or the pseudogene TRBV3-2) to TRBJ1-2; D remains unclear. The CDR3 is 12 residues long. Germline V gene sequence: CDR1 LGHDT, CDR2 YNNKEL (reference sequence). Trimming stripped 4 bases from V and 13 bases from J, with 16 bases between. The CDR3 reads CASSPGSGSGTF. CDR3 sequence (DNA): TGTGCCAGCAGCCCGGGATCGGGGAGTGGCACCTTC.

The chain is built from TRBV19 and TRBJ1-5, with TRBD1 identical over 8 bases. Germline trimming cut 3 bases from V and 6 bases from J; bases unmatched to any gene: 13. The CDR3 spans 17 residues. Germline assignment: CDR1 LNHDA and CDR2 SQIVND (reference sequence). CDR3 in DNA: TGTGCCAGTAGTATCGGGACAGGCAACTCGGGGGGTCAGCCCCAGCATTTT. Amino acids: CASSIGTGNSGGQPQHF.

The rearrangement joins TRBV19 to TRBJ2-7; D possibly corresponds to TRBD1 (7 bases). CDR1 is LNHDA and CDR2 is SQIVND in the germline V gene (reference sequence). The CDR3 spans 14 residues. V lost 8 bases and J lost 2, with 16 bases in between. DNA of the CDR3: TGTGCCAGTTCCCCCCGGGGGACAGCCTACGAGCAGTACTTC. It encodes CASSPRGTAYEQYF.

The CDR3 spells CASRFAGGYSPLHF. CDR3 sequence (DNA): TGTGCCAGCAGATTCGCAGGGGGGTACTCACCCCTCCACTTT. The rearrangement links TRBV3-1 (or the pseudogene TRBV3-2) to TRBJ1-6; TRBD1 agrees at 7 bases. This CDR3 is built from 14 residues. Losses at the gene ends were 6 bases for V and 10 bases for J; bases not matched to a gene: 9. CDR1 and CDR2 (germline): LGHDT, YNNKEL (reference sequence).